Below are 9 T cell receptor beta chains sequenced from a single sample in a study of T cell repertoires in cytomegalovirus infection (dated by TCRdb to the late 2010s). No cognate antigen is known for these TCRs. Sequenced using an Illumina HiSeq 1500. In TCRdb, the public reads were trimmed at Q25 with fastp and aligned with MiXCR, with productive beta chains retained. For every CDR3 protein sequence, its rows merge into one entry that carries the most common genes and DNA. The sample contains around 300,000 distinct CDR3 sequences, about 20% of them found a single time. The ten largest make up roughly a fifth of the sample. The treatment or condition tag for this specimen amounts to: in vitro stimulation with specific CMV peptide epitopes to enrich CMV-specific T cells. The material sequenced was cultured PBMCs, taken from culture after CMV antigen stimulation. These receptors came from a human donor in good health (CMV status not recorded). Some clones in this sample may be carry-over from other donors' samples.

The chain couples TRBV4-3 to TRBJ1-1; D perhaps matches TRBD1 (5 bases). Between the trimmed V and J ends, which lost 0 bases and 5 bases, there was a span of 10 bases. Germline V CDR1 and CDR2: LGHNA, YSLEER. This CDR3 spans 14 amino acids. The CDR3 coding sequence is TGCGCCAGCAGCCAAGAGGGGGGGTGGACTGAAGCTTTCTTT. It specifies CASSQEGGWTEAFF.

This clonotype was seen only a few times. The V call is TRBV6-5, the J call TRBJ1-5; D remains unclear. This CDR3 has 14 residues. V gave up 0 bases and J gave up 3 bases, with 6 bases separating them. Germline CDR1 and CDR2: MNHEY and SVGAGI. The CDR3 loop reads CASSYSRLNQPQHF. In DNA form, the CDR3 reads TGTGCCAGCAGTTACTCGCGACTCAATCAGCCCCAGCATTTT.

The genes are TRBV7-2 and TRBJ2-1; 13 bases agree with TRBD2. From germline, CDR1 is SGHTA and CDR2 FQGNSA. Trimming took 3 bases from V and 6 from J; bases not matched to a gene: 5. CDR3 length equals 16 residues. The CDR3 loop reads CASSFPLAGGSNEQFF. The CDR3 nucleotides are TGTGCCAGCAGCTTTCCACTAGCGGGGGGGAGCAATGAGCAGTTCTTC.

About this clonotype itself: Germline and junction disagree at one end, which may indicate a read error. The chain recombines TRBV2 with TRBJ1-3; D is uncertain. The CDR3 sequence is 17 residues long. Germline CDR1 and CDR2: SNHLY and FYNNEI. CDR3 residues: CVSSARRAFGSGNTIYF. The CDR3 DNA follows: TGTGTCAGCAGTGCCCGGCGGGCTTTTGGCTCTGGAAACACCATATATTTT.

The chain links TRBV4-3 to TRBJ2-5, with a tentative D call TRBD2 (5 bases). Germline assignment: CDR1 LGHNA and CDR2 YSLEER. The CDR3 is 18 amino acids. The V end was cut by 1 base, the J end by 5 bases, with 23 bases between. The CDR3 here is CASSQVLGGHFSGETQYF. CDR3 nucleotides: TGCGCCAGCAGCCAAGTGTTAGGCGGGCACTTTTCGGGGGAGACCCAGTACTTC.

This clonotype was seen at least ten times. V and J are TRBV7-8 and TRBJ2-2, with D uncertain. Germline V gene sequence: CDR1 SGHVS, CDR2 FQNEAQ. V lost 0 bases, J lost 5 bases, and 19 bases lay in between. This CDR3 has 18 amino acids. The CDR3 reads CASSLARLLRSRTGELFF. CDR3 coding DNA: TGTGCCAGCAGCTTAGCTCGTCTTTTGAGGTCGCGGACCGGGGAGCTGTTTTTT.

The V call is TRBV29-1, the J call TRBJ2-1; a weak D match, TRBD2 (6 bases). The CDR3 has 12 amino acids. Germline V gene sequence: CDR1 SQVTM, CDR2 ANQGSEA. V was clipped by 2 bases and J by 12 bases, with 14 bases between them. CDR3 DNA sequence: TGCAGCGTTGAATTGGCTCGGGAGACGCAGTTCTTC. As protein: CSVELARETQFF.

In this sample, this clonotype turned up a few times. The V and J genes are TRBV5-4 and TRBJ2-7; the match to TRBD2 covers 13 bases. Germline V CDR1 and CDR2: SGHNT, YYREEE (reference sequence). The CDR3 is 16 amino acids. Trimming cost V 1 base and J 1 base; bases outside gene matches: 2. CDR3 nucleotides: TGTGCCAGCAGCTTGCTGGGACTAGCGGGATCCTACGAGCAGTACGTC. This translates into CASSLLGLAGSYEQYV.

This clonotype was found a few times. The V gene is TRBV6-1, the J gene TRBJ1-4; 7 bases are shared with TRBD1. The CDR3 runs to 14 residues. The V gene end was trimmed by 7 bases and the J gene end by 7 bases; junction bases not matched to a gene: 9. Germline V gene data show CDR1 as MNHNS and CDR2 as SASEGT. The CDR3, as DNA: TGTGCCAGCACTACATCCGGGACAGCTGAAAAACTGTTTTTT. Its protein is CASTTSGTAEKLFF.